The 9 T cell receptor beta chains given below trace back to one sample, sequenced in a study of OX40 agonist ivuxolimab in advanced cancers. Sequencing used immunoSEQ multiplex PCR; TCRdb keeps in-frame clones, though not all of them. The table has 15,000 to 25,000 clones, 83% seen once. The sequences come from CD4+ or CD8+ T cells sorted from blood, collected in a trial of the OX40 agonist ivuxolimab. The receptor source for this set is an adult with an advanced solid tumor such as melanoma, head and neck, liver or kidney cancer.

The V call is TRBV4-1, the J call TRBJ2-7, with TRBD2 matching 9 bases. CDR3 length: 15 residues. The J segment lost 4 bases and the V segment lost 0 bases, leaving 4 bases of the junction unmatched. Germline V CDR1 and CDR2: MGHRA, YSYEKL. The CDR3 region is CASSQEGLAGYEQYF. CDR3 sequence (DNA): TGCGCCAGCAGCCAAGAAGGCCTAGCGGGGTACGAGCAGTACTTC.

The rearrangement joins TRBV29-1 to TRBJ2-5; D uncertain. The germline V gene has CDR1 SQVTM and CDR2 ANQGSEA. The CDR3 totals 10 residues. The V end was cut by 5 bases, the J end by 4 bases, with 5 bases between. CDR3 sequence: CSVLGETQYF. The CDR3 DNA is TGCAGCGTTCTCGGAGAGACCCAGTACTTC.

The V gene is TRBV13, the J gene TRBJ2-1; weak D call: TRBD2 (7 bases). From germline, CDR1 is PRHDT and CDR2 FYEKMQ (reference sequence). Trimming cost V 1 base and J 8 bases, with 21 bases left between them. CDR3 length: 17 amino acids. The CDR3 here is CASSLDGGGHLGDEQFF. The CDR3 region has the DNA TGTGCCAGCAGCTTAGATGGCGGGGGCCACCTCGGGGATGAGCAGTTCTTC.

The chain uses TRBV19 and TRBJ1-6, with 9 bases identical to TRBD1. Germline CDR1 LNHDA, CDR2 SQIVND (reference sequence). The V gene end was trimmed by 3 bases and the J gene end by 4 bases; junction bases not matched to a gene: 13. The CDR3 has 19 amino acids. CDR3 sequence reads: CASSIILAGTGKYNSPLHF. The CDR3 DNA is TGTGCCAGTAGTATCATCCTGGCCGGGACAGGGAAATATAATTCACCCCTCCACTTT.

The CDR3 sequence: CSVVNVGYEQYF. The CDR3 nucleotides read TGCAGCGTTGTGAACGTGGGCTACGAGCAGTACTTC. The chain is built from TRBV29-1 and TRBJ2-7; D unresolved. CDR3 length: 12 residues. V dropped 4 bases and J dropped 3 bases, with 10 bases sitting between them. Per the germline V gene, CDR1 is SQVTM and CDR2 is ANQGSEA.

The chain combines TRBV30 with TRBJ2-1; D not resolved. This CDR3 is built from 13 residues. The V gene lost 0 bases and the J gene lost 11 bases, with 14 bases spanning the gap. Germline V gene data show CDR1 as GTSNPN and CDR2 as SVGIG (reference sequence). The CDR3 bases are TGTGCCTGGAGTGTATCCGACGGCGATAAGCAGTTCTTC. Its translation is CAWSVSDGDKQFF.

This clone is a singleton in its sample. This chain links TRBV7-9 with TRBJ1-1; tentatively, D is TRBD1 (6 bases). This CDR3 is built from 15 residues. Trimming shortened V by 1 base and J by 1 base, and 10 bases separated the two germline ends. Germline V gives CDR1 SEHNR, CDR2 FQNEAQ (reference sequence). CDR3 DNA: TGTGCCAGCAGCTTAGGGGGACACCCGAACACTGAAGCTTTCTTT. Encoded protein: CASSLGGHPNTEAFF.

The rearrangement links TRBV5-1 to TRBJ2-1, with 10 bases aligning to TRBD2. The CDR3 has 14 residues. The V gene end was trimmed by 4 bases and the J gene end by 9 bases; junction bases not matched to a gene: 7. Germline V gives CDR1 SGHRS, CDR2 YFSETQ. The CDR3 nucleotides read TGCGCCAGCAGCGAAGCGGGGGGGCTTAGTGAGCAGTTCTTC. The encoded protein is CASSEAGGLSEQFF.

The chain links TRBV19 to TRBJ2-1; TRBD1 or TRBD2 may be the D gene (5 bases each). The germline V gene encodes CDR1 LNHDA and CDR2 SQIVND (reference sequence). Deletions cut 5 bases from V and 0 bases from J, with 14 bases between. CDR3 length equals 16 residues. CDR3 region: CASSVQGPSSYNEQFF. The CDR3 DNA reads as TGTGCCAGTAGTGTCCAGGGACCAAGCTCCTACAATGAGCAGTTCTTC.